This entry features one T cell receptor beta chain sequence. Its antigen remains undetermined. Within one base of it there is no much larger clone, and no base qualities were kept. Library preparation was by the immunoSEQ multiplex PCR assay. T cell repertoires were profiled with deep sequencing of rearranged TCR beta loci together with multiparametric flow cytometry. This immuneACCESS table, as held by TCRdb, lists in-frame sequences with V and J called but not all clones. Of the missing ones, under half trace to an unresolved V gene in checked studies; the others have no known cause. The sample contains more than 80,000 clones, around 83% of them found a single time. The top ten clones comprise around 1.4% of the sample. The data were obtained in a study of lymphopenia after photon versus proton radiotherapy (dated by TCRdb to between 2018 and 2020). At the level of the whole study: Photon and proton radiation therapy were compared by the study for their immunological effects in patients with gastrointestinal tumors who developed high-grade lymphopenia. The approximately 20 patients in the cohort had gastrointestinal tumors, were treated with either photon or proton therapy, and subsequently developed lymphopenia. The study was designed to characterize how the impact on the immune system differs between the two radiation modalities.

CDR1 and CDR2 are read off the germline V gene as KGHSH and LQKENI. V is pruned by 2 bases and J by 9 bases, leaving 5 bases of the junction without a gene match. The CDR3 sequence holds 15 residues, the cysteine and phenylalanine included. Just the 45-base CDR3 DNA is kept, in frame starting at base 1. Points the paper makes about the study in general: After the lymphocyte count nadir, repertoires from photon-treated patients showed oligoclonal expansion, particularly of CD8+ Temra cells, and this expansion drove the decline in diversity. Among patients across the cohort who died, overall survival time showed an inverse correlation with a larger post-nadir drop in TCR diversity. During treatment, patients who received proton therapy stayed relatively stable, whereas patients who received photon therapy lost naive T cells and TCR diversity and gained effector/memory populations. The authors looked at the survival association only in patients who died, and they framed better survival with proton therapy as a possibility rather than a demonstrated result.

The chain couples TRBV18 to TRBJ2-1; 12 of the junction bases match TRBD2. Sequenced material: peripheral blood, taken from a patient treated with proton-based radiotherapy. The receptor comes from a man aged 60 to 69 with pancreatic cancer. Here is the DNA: TGTGCCAGCTCACCAAGTACTAGCGGGAGGCCTGAGCAGTTCTTC. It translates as CASSPSTSGRPEQFF.